The T cell receptor beta chain under discussion was sequenced for a study of a mutant IDH1 vaccine in newly diagnosed glioma. Study information: Radiotherapy alone preceded vaccination by 4-6 weeks; alternatively, vaccination started with temozolomide cycles.

On this clone: Antigen: not known.

Time point reported: week 35, safety follow-up. Every single dose of the vaccine, 300 ug of mutant IDH1 20-mer peptide, came with topical imiquimod. Assay used: immunoSEQ multiplex PCR; TCRdb lists only in-frame clones, some missing. The profile covers roughly 40,000 clones, with approximately 83% appearing a single time and approximately 5.5% taken by the ten largest. The V gene's germline CDR1 is MNHEY and CDR2 SVGAGI. The CDR3 is made up of 13 amino acids. V was cut by 6 bases and J by 0 bases, with 6 bases left in between. This receptor was obtained from a woman aged 45-60 years with glioma. V is TRBV6-5 and J is TRBJ1-5, with D unresolved. Sequenced here: PBMCs, sampled from a glioma patient whose treatment included an IDH1 peptide vaccine. For the CDR3, the DNA is TGTGCCAGCAGGGGCGATAGCAATCAGCCCCAGCATTTT. This codes for CASRGDSNQPQHF.